Listed below are T cell receptor beta chains from one sample, sequenced in a study of patients and donors after allogeneic stem cell transplantation. TCRdb reprocessed the RT-PCR reads with MiXCR, giving one entry per CDR3 protein. Of some 880,000 distinct CDR3 sequences listed, roughly 18% are singletons. What was sequenced was blood, either unsorted or a sorted T cell fraction (not recorded which). Receptors were obtained from a human donor who was either an allogeneic HSCT recipient or a stem cell or donor lymphocyte infusion donor (not recorded which). It is not recorded whose cells these are; they may come from a transplant donor. Each CDR3 is given without its conserved first and last residue. A D gene is named only where the DNA matches it firmly. Size is stated for part of the rows, as once, few or many counts, or as a class when the clone is expanded.

AIRDNTDTQY	-	-	10	TRBJ2-3	TRBV12-3/TRBV12-4
ASSKRLAGRGETQY	-	TRBD2	14	TRBJ2-5	TRBV11-1
ASSVLRDTEAF	-	-	11	TRBJ1-1	TRBV9
ASTSRGQPNQPQH	few	TRBD1	13	TRBJ1-5	TRBV12-3/TRBV12-4
ASSSTGVSLGMNTEAF	-	-	16	TRBJ1-1	TRBV5-1
SARPPGESPLH	few	-	11	TRBJ1-6	TRBV20-1
ACQYWTGVATEAF	few	TRBD1	13	TRBJ1-1	TRBV30
ASSLAPGKEQY	-	-	11	TRBJ2-7	TRBV5-6
ASSFGRRLAKNIQY	many	-	14	TRBJ2-4	TRBV12-3/TRBV12-4
ASSSRGPGSSYQPQH	-	-	15	TRBJ1-5	TRBV6-5
SAITGLRTYNEQF	-	-	13	TRBJ2-1	TRBV20-1
ASSPPRGDVFYSNQPQH	-	-	17	TRBJ1-5	TRBV12-3/TRBV12-4
ASSHSIPAGFSTGELF	-	-	16	TRBJ2-2	TRBV5-6
ASRGGATVQQY	-	-	11	TRBJ2-7	TRBV2
ASSLHRGRKDGYT	few	-	13	TRBJ1-2	TRBV27
ASSLDGVGNQPQH	-	-	13	TRBJ1-5	TRBV5-1
ASRPLDRDYNEQF	few	TRBD1	13	TRBJ2-1	TRBV6-1
ASRPPPSGTGAGNEQF	-	TRBD1	16	TRBJ2-1	TRBV6-1
ASSGGGPTGELF	-	-	12	TRBJ2-2	TRBV12-3/TRBV12-4
ASSLAGQGARTQY	-	TRBD1	13	TRBJ2-3	TRBV12-3/TRBV12-4
ATSDKLAGVLETQY	-	TRBD2	14	TRBJ2-5	TRBV24-1
ASSLSREPYEQY	once	-	12	TRBJ2-7	TRBV5-6